This TCR beta chain was retrieved from a study of lymphopenia after photon versus proton radiotherapy. Libraries were prepared by immunoSEQ multiplex PCR; TCRdb keeps only in-frame clonotypes and omits some of them. The table shows about 70,000 clones, with about 89% occurring only once. Germline loops: CDR1 SGHDT, CDR2 YYEEEE. Trimming stripped 1 base from V and 6 bases from J, with 16 bases between. The CDR3 has 16 residues. This clone was seen just once. The clonotype comes from an elderly man with esophageal cancer. Sequenced material: peripheral blood, taken from a patient treated with proton-based radiotherapy. This chain links TRBV5-6 with TRBJ1-4, with D tentatively TRBD1 (6 bases). The CDR3 DNA sequence: TGTGCCAGCAGCTTGATTAGAGGGGGACCGGATGAAAAACTGTTTTTT. It specifies CASSLIRGGPDEKLFF.